This T cell receptor beta chain was identified during a study of circulating CD8 cells and anti-PD-1 response in melanoma. Overall study: Every 2 weeks, patients got 3 mg/kg nivolumab intravenously. Overall study results and limits: PD-1 and DPOS subsets showed similar, higher clonality than DNEG. Experiments were generally run without replicates.

Relative to its sample, this clonotype is large. What it binds is unknown. The CDR3 covers 15 residues. Germline V gene data show CDR1 as SNHLY and CDR2 as FYNNEI. V trimming: 4 bases; J trimming: 0 bases; junction bases outside the gene matches: 4. Live CD3+CD8+TCRalphabeta+ cells were sorted into four subsets by PD-1 and/or TIGIT. Each library started from approximately 15 ng of total RNA using the QIAseq Immune Repertoire TCR panel. TCRdb independently ran MiXCR on the reads; one entry per CDR3 protein. The sample lists around 1,000 distinct CDR3 sequences; 9% to 10% were seen once. The chain joins TRBV2 to TRBJ2-3, with 7 bases that match TRBD2. Specimen: CD8+ T cells from PBMCs, collected at baseline or after one month of anti-PD-1 therapy (not recorded which). This TCR came from a human donor with melanoma. CDR3 amino acids: CASSGLASSTDTQYF. The CDR3 DNA is TGTGCCAGCAGTGGACTAGCCAGCAGCACAGATACGCAGTATTTT.